This T cell receptor beta chain comes out of a study of blood T cell repertoires in COVID-19. Trimming took off 6 bases at V and 3 bases at J, with 26 bases between the two ends. Germline CDR1 and CDR2: LNHDA and SQIVND (reference sequence). This CDR3 region has 18 residues. Sequenced by immunoSEQ multiplex PCR; TCRdb stores in-frame clones only, minus some. The table has 250,000 or so clones, approximately 82% seen once. Sequenced material: peripheral blood. V usage is TRBV19 and J usage is TRBJ1-1, with a tentative D call TRBD1 (5 bases). This TCR derives from a woman older than 75 with acute or convalescent COVID-19. This CDR3 is CASRAWGTSPREDTEAFF. The CDR3 coding sequence is TGTGCCAGTAGGGCGTGGGGGACCTCCCCCAGGGAGGACACTGAAGCTTTCTTT.